A single sample gave rise to the 4 T cell receptor beta chains below, sequenced in a study of identical twins. TCRdb recomputed calls from the 5' RACE reads with MiXCR, one row per CDR3 protein. Of some 500,000 distinct CDR3 sequences in the sample, roughly an eighth were seen once. The data also belong to a second study, concerning yellow fever vaccine responses in identical twins.

The source material was CD4+ T cells sorted from blood. These receptors all stem from a woman between 18 and 29 years old in good health.

In its sample, this clonotype was seen many times. CDR3 coding DNA: TGCGCCAGCAGCTTGGGGACCGTGGATACGCAGTATTTT. Amino acids: CASSLGTVDTQYF. The V gene is TRBV5-1, the J gene TRBJ2-3, with D unresolved. Germline V gene data show CDR1 as SGHRS and CDR2 as YFSETQ. V lost 0 bases to trimming and J lost 6 bases, with 8 bases between them. This CDR3 is built from 13 residues.

The rearrangement joins TRBV2 to TRBJ1-1, with 8 bases matching TRBD1. The germline V gene encodes CDR1 SNHLY and CDR2 FYNNEI. The J segment lost 1 base and the V segment lost 6 bases, leaving 7 bases of the junction unmatched. The CDR3 loop spans 15 amino acids. This chain's CDR3 is CASRNGDRGNTEAFF. CDR3 DNA: TGTGCCAGCAGAAATGGAGACAGGGGGAACACTGAAGCTTTCTTT.

The chain is built from TRBV5-4 and TRBJ1-4; perhaps TRBD1 as D (5 bases). The CDR3 runs 13 residues. Germline assignment: CDR1 SGHNT and CDR2 YYREEE (reference sequence). V gave up 3 bases and J gave up 8 bases, with 11 bases separating them. CDR3 coding DNA: TGTGCCAGCAGCTACGCCAACAGGGAAAAACTGTTTTTT. Translated: CASSYANREKLFF. The complete variable domain, with remaining parts taken from reference TRBV5-4 and TRBJ1-4, reads ETGVTQSPTHLIKTRGQQVTLRCSSQSGHNTVSWYQQALGQGPQFIFQYYREEENGRGNFPPRFSGLQFPNYSSELNVNALELDDSALYLCASSYANREKLFFGSGTQLSVL.

The rearrangement links TRBV6-2 or TRBV6-3 to TRBJ1-1, with 9 nucleotides matching TRBD1. The CDR3 is 14 amino acids. V shed 6 bases, J shed 3 bases, and the junction held 5 bases outside the gene matches. Germline CDR1 MNHEY, CDR2 SVGEGT. The DNA of the CDR3 is TGTGCCAGCAGACTACAGGGGGCTTACACTGAAGCTTTCTTT. Translated, it gives CASRLQGAYTEAFF.